Below are 16 T cell receptor beta chains sequenced from a single sample in a study of regulatory T cells in long-lasting Graves disease. As for time point: persistent/refractory GD, antithyroid drugs over 5 years with positive TRAb. The TCR library was made from RNA extracted from PBMCs. Arm-PCR of CDR3 regions and iRepertoire HTBI primers were the basis on which TCR beta libraries were built. One entry per CDR3 protein results from TCRdb running MiXCR on the multiplex PCR reads. The sample comprises about 470,000 distinct CDR3 sequences, less than 25% of which are singletons, and about 8.3% rests with the top ten. Specimen: peripheral blood mononuclear cells (PBMCs), collected when the disease was refractory, from a patient treated with antithyroid drugs. The receptors originated from a female donor with Graves disease.

This clonotype was recorded a few times. The chain links TRBV20-1 to TRBJ2-7; 8 nucleotides line up with TRBD2. Trimming took 3 bases from V and 3 from J; bases not matched to a gene: 10. Germline V gene lookup returns CDR1 DFQATT and CDR2 SNEGSKA (reference sequence). This CDR3 has 15 amino acids. The CDR3 DNA is TGCAGTGCTAGCGGCTCAGCGGGAGATCTCTACGAGCAGTACTTC. Residues: CSASGSAGDLYEQYF.

This chain uses TRBV5-1 with TRBJ2-1, with D hard to call. Germline V gene sequence: CDR1 SGHRS, CDR2 YFSETQ. The CDR3 contains 12 residues. Trimming stripped 8 bases from V and 7 bases from J, with 13 bases between. The CDR3: CASKTGRNEQFF. DNA for the CDR3: TGCGCCAGTAAGACGGGTCGGAATGAGCAGTTCTTC.

The chain recombines TRBV7-6 with TRBJ1-1; D uncertain. The germline V gene has CDR1 SGHVS and CDR2 FNYEAQ. The V gene lost 3 bases and the J gene lost 6 bases, with 11 bases spanning the gap. This CDR3 region has 13 residues. CDR3 DNA: TGTGCCAGCAGCTTGGACGGGATGTCTGAAGCTTTCTTT. Amino acids: CASSLDGMSEAFF.

V and J are TRBV5-1 and TRBJ1-2; tentatively, D is TRBD1 (6 bases). The V end lost 3 bases, the J end lost 4 bases, and 13 bases lay between the germline ends. Germline CDR1 and CDR2: SGHRS and YFSETQ. This CDR3 comprises 14 residues. The CDR3 protein is CASSSRGGSYGYTF. For the CDR3, the DNA is TGCGCCAGCAGCTCCAGGGGCGGAAGCTATGGCTACACCTTC.

This chain links TRBV7-8 with TRBJ2-4, with TRBD2 matching over 7 bases. This CDR3 spans 17 amino acids. Germline values: CDR1 SGHVS, CDR2 FQNEAQ. V was pared by 5 bases and J by 10 bases, with 20 bases of the junction left unmatched. The CDR3 is CASSPPRRLAPKGIQYF. In DNA, the CDR3 is TGTGCCAGCAGCCCGCCCCGTAGACTAGCCCCAAAGGGGATTCAGTACTTC.

This clonotype was seen many times. This rearrangement joins TRBV27 to TRBJ2-7; 11 bases agree with TRBD2. After removal of 5 bases from V and 5 bases from J, the junction contained 8 bases not matched to a gene. In germline, CDR1 is MNHEY, CDR2 SMNVEV (reference sequence). This CDR3 is built from 15 residues. For the CDR3, the DNA is TGTGCCAGCAGTAGTATAGCGGGAGGGCCGAACGAGCAGTACTTC. Translated, it gives CASSSIAGGPNEQYF.

The J gene is TRBJ2-7, the V gene TRBV19; D perhaps matches TRBD2 (6 bases). The CDR3 covers 14 residues. V lost 2 bases and J lost 6, with 14 bases in between. Germline CDR1 LNHDA, CDR2 SQIVND (reference sequence). The CDR3 DNA is TGTGCCAGTAGTATAACGGGAGCCTCACTCGAGCAGTACTTC. It codes for CASSITGASLEQYF.

This clonotype was observed many times. V usage is TRBV3-1 and J usage is TRBJ1-1; 10 bases map to TRBD1. V lost 1 base and J lost 0; bases outside the gene matches: 5. From germline, CDR1 is LGHDT and CDR2 YNNKEL (reference sequence). The CDR3 extends over 17 amino acids. The CDR3 reads CASSQGQGARVNTEAFF. As DNA, the CDR3 is TGTGCCAGCAGCCAAGGACAGGGGGCTCGAGTGAACACTGAAGCTTTCTTT. The variable domain in full, with the rest retrieved from reference TRBV3-1 and TRBJ1-1, is DTAVSQTPKYLVTQMGNDKSIKCEQNLGHDTMYWYKQDSKKFLKIMFSYNNKELIINETVPNRFSPKSPDKAHLNLHINSLELGDSAVYFCASSQGQGARVNTEAFFGQGTRLTVV.

J is TRBJ2-7 and V is TRBV7-8; D may be TRBD2 (6 bases). The CDR3 consists of 15 residues. The ends were cut back, 4 bases at V and 3 bases at J, with 16 bases in the middle. Germline V gene data show CDR1 as SGHVS and CDR2 as FQNEAQ. The CDR3 spells CASSSLTVSGYEQYF. The CDR3 DNA is TGTGCCAGCAGCTCCTTGACCGTTAGCGGCTACGAGCAGTACTTC.

The table lists this clonotype with many counts. The chain has TRBV6-2 or TRBV6-3 and TRBJ1-6; D is unclear. Trimming left V 7 bases short and J 10 bases short, with 14 bases between. The germline gives CDR1 MNHEY, CDR2 SVGEGT. The CDR3 runs to 13 residues. The CDR3 protein is CASTNAGGSPLHF. The CDR3, as DNA: TGTGCCAGCACCAACGCGGGTGGATCACCCCTCCACTTT.

The J gene is TRBJ2-2, the V gene TRBV9; D possibly corresponds to TRBD1 (5 bases). The germline V and J ends were trimmed by 3 bases and 7 bases, with 10 bases remaining between them. The CDR3 is made up of 13 amino acids. Germline CDR1 is SGDLS and CDR2 is YYNGEE. The CDR3, as DNA: TGTGCCAGCAGCGCCTCCCAGGGCGGGGAGCTGTTTTTT. Its translation: CASSASQGGELFF.

Many counts were recorded for this clonotype. V usage is TRBV3-1 and J usage is TRBJ1-2; D gene unclear. This CDR3 has 13 amino acids. The V gene's germline CDR1 is LGHDT and CDR2 YNNKEL (reference sequence). The V end lost 3 bases, the J end lost 7 bases, and 12 bases lay between the germline ends. The CDR3 here is CASSHATLTGYTF. CDR3 nucleotides: TGTGCCAGCAGCCACGCGACATTAACTGGCTACACCTTC.

The chain combines TRBV9 with TRBJ2-1, with TRBD1 identical over 11 bases. Per the germline V gene, CDR1 is SGDLS and CDR2 is YYNGEE. J gave up 6 bases and V 4 bases, and 6 bases lay outside the gene matches. The CDR3 has 15 residues. As DNA, the CDR3 is TGTGCCAGCAGCACCGGGACAGGGGGTGGCAATGAGCAGTTCTTC. Residues: CASSTGTGGGNEQFF.

This clonotype was found a few times. V and J are TRBV20-1 and TRBJ1-4; D is unclear. In germline, CDR1 is DFQATT, CDR2 SNEGSKA (reference sequence). The length of the CDR3 is 14 residues. V was shortened by 7 bases and J by 0 bases, with 12 bases between the two germline ends. CDR3 protein: CSVSSAATNEKLFF. DNA of the CDR3: TGCAGTGTTTCGTCAGCTGCAACTAATGAAAAACTGTTTTTT.

This clonotype was detected ten times or more. The chain is built from TRBV6-1 and TRBJ2-4, with D perhaps TRBD1 or TRBD2 (5 bases each). Germline CDR1 is MNHNS and CDR2 is SASEGT. V was trimmed by 7 bases and J by 7 bases, leaving 14 bases between them. The CDR3 runs 13 residues. For the CDR3, the DNA is TGTGCCAGCAAGCAGGGCTCGGGGAACATTCAGTACTTC. It specifies CASKQGSGNIQYF.

This clonotype turned up a few times. The chain combines TRBV6-2 or TRBV6-3 with TRBJ1-1; D gene ambiguous. The CDR3 is made up of 16 amino acids. Germline CDR1 reads MNHEY; CDR2 reads SVGEGT. The ends were cut back, 6 bases at V and 6 bases at J, with 23 bases in the middle. CDR3 DNA sequence: TGTGCCAGCAGCCGAATATTACCCCCCACGGGCTCTGAAGCTTTCTTT. This gives the protein CASSRILPPTGSEAFF.